The 19 T cell receptor beta chains reported below all come from one sample, sequenced in a study of OX40 agonist ivuxolimab in advanced cancers. Clones were read by immunoSEQ multiplex PCR, and TCRdb kept only the in-frame ones, dropping some. The profile shows around 69,000 clones, approximately 86% of them singletons. The sample here was CD4+ or CD8+ T cells sorted from blood, taken in a trial of the OX40 agonist ivuxolimab. These receptors were obtained from an adult with an advanced solid tumor such as melanoma, head and neck, liver or kidney cancer.

The genes are TRBV11-2 and TRBJ2-7, with D unclear. Trimming removed 5 bases at V and 3 bases at J, with 11 bases between. The V gene's germline CDR1 is SGHAT and CDR2 FQNNGV. This CDR3 is built from 13 residues. CDR3 sequence (DNA): TGTGCCAGCAGCCCCGTGGGCCTCTACGAGCAGTACTTC. Translation gives CASSPVGLYEQYF.

The chain couples TRBV10-3 to TRBJ1-2; no clear D. Trimming cost V 3 bases and J 4 bases, with 9 bases left between them. CDR3 length equals 13 residues. Germline assignment: CDR1 ENHRY and CDR2 SYGVKD. CDR3 in amino acids: CAISDPGGYGYTF. CDR3 bases: TGTGCCATCAGTGACCCAGGAGGCTATGGCTACACCTTC.

The gene calls are TRBV6-5 and TRBJ1-1; D unclear. Trimming removed 2 bases from V and 5 bases from J, with 12 bases in between. This CDR3 contains 14 residues. Germline loops: CDR1 MNHEY, CDR2 SVGAGI. For the CDR3, the DNA is TGTGCCAGCAGTTACGGGCCGCCAAGGACTGAAGCTTTCTTT. Its translation: CASSYGPPRTEAFF.

This rearrangement joins TRBV7-7 to TRBJ1-3; D is possibly TRBD1 (5 bases). The V end was cut by 10 bases, the J end by 5 bases, with 18 bases between. This CDR3 region has 14 residues. Germline CDR1 reads SSHAT; CDR2 reads FNYEAQ (reference sequence). CDR3 nucleotides: TGTGCCATCAATAAACAGGTGGAGAGAAACACCATATATTTT. This encodes CAINKQVERNTIYF.

The gene calls are TRBV5-6 and TRBJ1-6, with unresolved D. The CDR3 spans 14 residues. Germline lookup yields CDR1 SGHDT and CDR2 YYEEEE. Trimming removed 4 bases from V and 7 bases from J, with 12 bases in between. For the CDR3, the DNA is TGTGCCAGCAGCGCCCAATTGGGGAATTCACCCCTCCACTTT. It codes for CASSAQLGNSPLHF. Together with reference TRBV5-6 and TRBJ1-6, the CDR3 gives the full variable domain: DAGVTQSPTHLIKTRGQQVTLRCSPKSGHDTVSWYQQALGQGPQFIFQYYEEEERQRGNFPDRFSGHQFPNYSSELNVNALLLGDSALYLCASSAQLGNSPLHFGNGTRLTVT.

This rearrangement joins TRBV5-5 to TRBJ1-4; no clear D. V dropped 2 bases and J dropped 4 bases, with 12 bases sitting between them. There are 15 residues in the CDR3. In germline, CDR1 is SGHKS, CDR2 YYEKEE (reference sequence). CDR3 sequence: CASSFGPESNEKLFF. In DNA form, the CDR3 reads TGTGCCAGCAGCTTCGGGCCAGAGAGTAATGAAAAACTGTTTTTT.

This chain links TRBV18 with TRBJ2-3; no clear D. The CDR3 runs to 12 residues. Germline CDR1 is KGHSH and CDR2 is LQKENI. Trimming left V 4 bases short and J 10 bases short, with 12 bases between. CDR3 in DNA: TGTGCCAGCTCACTAGAGGAATATGCGCAGTATTTT. Protein sequence: CASSLEEYAQYF.

The chain joins TRBV28 to TRBJ1-3; unclear D gene. V lost 5 bases, J lost 4 bases, and 9 bases lay in between. CDR1 is MDHEN, CDR2 SYDVKM, per germline. This CDR3 is 13 amino acids long. CDR3 in amino acids: CASSIPTGNTIYF. CDR3 coding DNA: TGTGCCAGCAGTATCCCAACAGGAAACACCATATATTTT.

The chain recombines TRBV4-3 with TRBJ1-5; weak D call: TRBD1 (6 bases). Deletions cut 0 bases from V and 3 bases from J, with 15 bases between. This CDR3 region has 17 residues. The germline V gene has CDR1 LGHNA and CDR2 YSLEER. DNA for the CDR3: TGCGCCAGCAGCCAAGAATGGCACAGGGTGGACAATCAGCCCCAGCATTTT. Translation gives CASSQEWHRVDNQPQHF.

The chain links TRBV19 to TRBJ2-7; no clear D gene. The CDR3 contains 14 residues. CDR1 and CDR2 from the germline V gene are LNHDA and SQIVND (reference sequence). V lost 2 bases to trimming and J lost 1 base, with 9 bases between them. CDR3 in DNA: TGTGCCAGTAGTATACAGGACGGATCCTACGAGCAGTACTTC. The encoded protein is CASSIQDGSYEQYF.

The rearrangement links TRBV2 to TRBJ2-7; 9 bases fit TRBD1. V shed 6 bases, J shed 4 bases, and the junction held 7 bases outside the gene matches. The germline V gene encodes CDR1 SNHLY and CDR2 FYNNEI. The CDR3 sequence is 14 residues long. The CDR3 reads CASRPGQGGYEQYF. The CDR3 DNA follows: TGTGCCAGCAGGCCGGGACAGGGTGGTTACGAGCAGTACTTC.

The rearrangement uses TRBV29-1 and TRBJ1-1; weak D call: TRBD1 (6 bases). Trimming stripped 6 bases from V and 1 base from J, with 18 bases between. This CDR3 has 15 amino acids. Germline V gives CDR1 SQVTM, CDR2 ANQGSEA. The CDR3 nucleotides are TGCAGCGTCCCCACAGGGTCAGATACGAACACTGAAGCTTTCTTT. Amino acid sequence: CSVPTGSDTNTEAFF.

The rearrangement uses TRBV4-2 and TRBJ1-1; D is undetermined. The CDR3 contains 13 residues. In germline, CDR1 is LGHNA, CDR2 YNFKEQ. Trimming stripped 5 bases from V and 5 bases from J, with 12 bases between. DNA for the CDR3: TGTGCCAGCAGCTATACACCTGGGACTGAAGCTTTCTTT. It yields the protein CASSYTPGTEAFF.

This chain joins TRBV10-2 and TRBJ1-1; D is unresolved. This CDR3 has 13 residues. Germline CDR1 and CDR2: WSHSY and SAAADI. V lost 2 bases and J lost 3, with 7 bases in between. CDR3: CASSEVGHTEAFF. The CDR3 DNA follows: TGCGCCAGCAGTGAGGTGGGCCACACTGAAGCTTTCTTT.

This chain joins TRBV19 and TRBJ1-5; maybe TRBD1 (5 bases). V lost 5 bases and J lost 0, with 20 bases in between. The germline V gene encodes CDR1 LNHDA and CDR2 SQIVND (reference sequence). This CDR3 comprises 18 residues. The CDR3 is CASSRDSHGSTSNQPQHF. The CDR3 DNA sequence: TGTGCCAGTAGTCGGGACTCCCATGGTTCAACTAGCAATCAGCCCCAGCATTTT.

The rearrangement uses TRBV11-1 and TRBJ2-4; the D gene is possibly TRBD1 (7 bases). Trimming took off 5 bases at V and 0 bases at J, with 20 bases between the two ends. CDR1 SGHAT and CDR2 FQDESV come from the germline V gene (reference sequence). This CDR3 spans 18 amino acids. The CDR3 spells CASSLQGGRGEAKNIQYF. CDR3 DNA sequence: TGTGCCAGCAGCCTTCAGGGGGGTAGGGGCGAAGCCAAAAACATTCAGTACTTC. The entire variable domain, with the rest obtained from reference TRBV11-1 and TRBJ2-4, is as follows: EAEVAQSPRYKITEKSQAVAFWCDPISGHATLYWYRQILGQGPELLVQFQDESVVDDSQLPKDRFSAERLKGVDSTLKIQPAELGDSAMYLCASSLQGGRGEAKNIQYFGAGTRLSVL.

V usage is TRBV20-1 and J usage is TRBJ2-5, with D possibly being TRBD2 (6 bases). The V gene's germline CDR1 is DFQATT and CDR2 SNEGSKA (reference sequence). Trimming cost V 6 bases and J 5 bases, with 7 bases left between them. The CDR3 contains 10 residues. CDR3 in amino acids: CSAGRETQYF. CDR3 in DNA: TGCAGTGCAGGGAGGGAGACCCAGTACTTC.

The sample holds one count of this clone. The chain is built from TRBV2 and TRBJ1-2, with a possible D match to TRBD1 (5 bases). V lost 5 bases and J lost 8, with 15 bases in between. There are 13 residues in the CDR3. Germline V gene sequence: CDR1 SNHLY, CDR2 FYNNEI. The CDR3 reads CASSREVGDGYTF. CDR3 coding DNA: TGTGCCAGCAGTCGAGAGGTAGGGGACGGCTACACCTTC. Variable domain in full (rest from reference TRBV2 and TRBJ1-2): EPEVTQTPSHQVTQMGQEVILRCVPISNHLYFYWYRQILGQKVEFLVSFYNNEISEKSEIFDDQFSVERPDGSNFTLKIRSTKLEDSAMYFCASSREVGDGYTFGSGTRLTVV.

The rearrangement uses TRBV6-4 and TRBJ2-1; 8 bases map to TRBD2. This CDR3 contains 14 residues. V shed 7 bases and J 7 bases; nucleotides not matched to a gene: 9. The V gene's germline CDR1 is MRHNA and CDR2 SNTAGT. The CDR3 is CASKGTRNSNEQFF. CDR3 DNA sequence: TGTGCCAGCAAGGGGACTAGAAACTCGAATGAGCAGTTCTTC.